The 16 T cell receptor beta chains given below trace back to one sample, sequenced in a study of blood T cells in healthy people across ages (dated by TCRdb to between 2014 and 2017). Library creation used 5' RACE. Sequenced using an Illumina HiSeq 2500. A second roughly 7 to 11 cycle PCR used a sample-barcoded 5' primer and a J-beta primer mix. Clones were called with MiXCR by TCRdb after fastp trimmed the public reads at Q25, and only in-frame beta chains were retained. Every CDR3 protein is listed once, alongside the most common genes and DNA of its rows. A total of around 990,000 distinct CDR3 sequences appear in this sample, 35% to 40% of them only once. 10% to 15% of the sample is held by the ten biggest clonotypes. The source material was blood. These TCRs come from a man younger than 30 in good health.

The sample holds a few counts of this clonotype. The CDR3 DNA reads TGCGCCAGCAGCTTGAGCGAAGGGAAGAACACTGAAGCTTTCTTT. Translating gives CASSLSEGKNTEAFF. The V call is TRBV5-1, the J call TRBJ1-1; D gene ambiguous. This CDR3 region has 15 residues. V lost 1 base, J lost 1 base, and 11 bases lay in between. Looked up from germline, CDR1 is SGHRS and CDR2 is YFSETQ.

The chain couples TRBV5-1 to TRBJ2-1; D not resolved. The V end lost 2 bases, the J end lost 0 bases, and 9 bases lay between the germline ends. The CDR3 contains 15 residues. Germline CDR1 SGHRS, CDR2 YFSETQ. The CDR3 region is CASSFTDGSYNEQFF. The DNA of the CDR3 is TGCGCCAGCAGCTTTACGGACGGCTCCTACAATGAGCAGTTCTTC. The variable domain in full, with the rest retrieved from reference TRBV5-1 and TRBJ2-1, is KAGVTQTPRYLIKTRGQQVTLSCSPISGHRSVSWYQQTPGQGLQFLFEYFSETQRNKGNFPGRFSGRQFSNSRSEMNVSTLELGDSALYLCASSFTDGSYNEQFFGPGTRLTVL.

The CDR3 DNA sequence: TGTGCCAGCAGACTACAAGCAGGGGAAGCTTTCTTT. Its translation is CASRLQAGEAFF. The chain uses TRBV6-5 and TRBJ1-1; tentatively, D is TRBD1 (5 bases). The CDR3 loop spans 12 amino acids. The germline CDR1 and CDR2 sequences are MNHEY and SVGAGI. The ends were cut back, 6 bases at V and 8 bases at J, with 13 bases in the middle.

The chain employs TRBV7-2 and TRBJ2-5; the match to TRBD2 covers 13 bases. The ends lost 7 bases at V and 1 base at J; junction bases unmatched: 12. Germline CDR1 SGHTA, CDR2 FQGNSA. There are 18 residues in the CDR3. CDR3 region: CASTQKPGTSGVQETQYF. The CDR3 DNA is TGTGCCAGCACCCAAAAACCGGGGACTAGCGGGGTCCAAGAGACCCAGTACTTC.

The chain carries TRBV27 and TRBJ1-4, with 7 bases fitting TRBD1. The germline V gene encodes CDR1 MNHEY and CDR2 SMNVEV (reference sequence). This CDR3 region has 16 residues. V dropped 5 bases and J dropped 1; count of bases not matched to a gene: 7. CDR3: CASSPWGQQTNEKLFF. In DNA, the CDR3 is TGTGCCAGCAGTCCCTGGGGACAGCAAACTAATGAAAAACTGTTTTTT.

The sample holds many counts of this clonotype. The rearrangement links TRBV12-3 or TRBV12-4 to TRBJ1-4; no definite D call. This CDR3 contains 12 residues. Trimming took 8 bases from V and 6 from J, leaving 10 bases between them. CDR3 in amino acids: CASARSDEKLFF. The CDR3 DNA follows: TGTGCCAGCGCCCGGTCCGATGAAAAACTGTTTTTT.

This clonotype came up a few times. The chain couples TRBV4-2 to TRBJ1-1; a possible D gene is TRBD1 (6 bases). V shed 0 bases and J shed 4 bases, with 15 bases lying between them. The CDR3 totals 16 residues. Per germline, CDR1 LGHNA and CDR2 YNFKEQ. CDR3 loop: CASSQDPGAVGTEAFF. CDR3 nucleotides: TGTGCCAGCAGCCAAGACCCGGGGGCGGTCGGCACTGAAGCTTTCTTT.

The V and J genes are TRBV7-3 and TRBJ2-5; D is unresolved. The V and J ends lost 2 bases and 4 bases respectively, with 8 bases between them. The CDR3 totals 13 residues. Germline values: CDR1 SGHTA, CDR2 FQGTGA. The DNA for the CDR3 is TGTGCCAGCAGCTTATGGATCGGAGAGACCCAGTACTTC. It translates to CASSLWIGETQYF.

This clonotype was counted between two and nine times. For the CDR3, the DNA is TGCGCCAGCAGCCTGGGGTGGGAGCTGGGCAATGAGCAGTTCTTC. Amino acids: CASSLGWELGNEQFF. V gene TRBV5-1 combines with J gene TRBJ2-1; tentatively, D is TRBD2 (5 bases). This CDR3 comprises 15 residues. CDR1 is SGHRS and CDR2 is YFSETQ in the germline V gene. The V gene lost 4 bases and the J gene lost 6 bases, with 17 bases spanning the gap. Combining the CDR3 with reference TRBV5-1 and TRBJ2-1 gives the whole variable domain KAGVTQTPRYLIKTRGQQVTLSCSPISGHRSVSWYQQTPGQGLQFLFEYFSETQRNKGNFPGRFSGRQFSNSRSEMNVSTLELGDSALYLCASSLGWELGNEQFFGPGTRLTVL.

As DNA, the CDR3 is TGCGCCAGCAGCCCAGAACGGACAGGGGGCTATAATGAAAAACTGTTTTTT. Translating it yields CASSPERTGGYNEKLFF. This chain uses TRBV4-3 with TRBJ1-4; 11 bases are shared with TRBD1. The CDR3 is 17 residues long. Germline CDR1 is LGHNA and CDR2 is YSLEER. V lost 4 bases to trimming and J lost 4 bases; unmatched junction nucleotides: 8.

This clonotype came up a few times. The chain joins TRBV7-9 to TRBJ2-5; D not resolved. The germline V and J ends were trimmed by 5 bases and 11 bases, with 18 bases remaining between them. This CDR3 comprises 13 residues. Germline V lookup: CDR1 SEHNR, CDR2 FQNEAQ (reference sequence). CDR3 region: CASSPSRSNEQYF. DNA of the CDR3: TGTGCCAGCAGCCCTTCCAGGAGCAATGAGCAGTACTTC.

The V call is TRBV29-1, the J call TRBJ2-3; D remains ambiguous. With 5 bases removed from V and 4 bases from J, the gap between germline ends came to 7 bases. Germline V gene data show CDR1 as SQVTM and CDR2 as ANQGSEA. This CDR3 region has 11 residues. CDR3 DNA: TGCAGCGTTACAATAGCAGATACGCAGTATTTT. As protein: CSVTIADTQYF.

This chain joins TRBV2 and TRBJ2-1; D may be TRBD1 (5 bases). The tail of the sequence fits TRBJ2-7 better, so the J call may be wrong. Germline CDR1 SNHLY, CDR2 FYNNEI. The CDR3 is 17 residues long. The CDR3 nucleotides are TGTGCCAGCAGACTCACCAGACAGTATCTAACTAACAATGAGCAGTACTTC. As protein: CASRLTRQYLTNNEQYF.

In its sample, this clonotype was seen a few times. The V call is TRBV6-6, the J call TRBJ2-3; 9 nucleotides match TRBD2. The CDR3 contains 16 residues. Per the germline V gene, CDR1 is MNHNY and CDR2 is SVGAGI (reference sequence). V was pared by 2 bases and J by 6 bases, with 9 bases of the junction left unmatched. The CDR3 sequence is CASSYGLAGTFDTQYF. The CDR3 DNA follows: TGTGCCAGCAGTTACGGGCTAGCGGGGACCTTTGATACGCAGTATTTT.

In its sample, this clonotype was seen many times. The rearrangement links TRBV3-1 to TRBJ1-2, with D possibly being TRBD1 (5 bases). Trimming removed 3 bases from V and 0 bases from J, with 8 bases in between. The germline V gene has CDR1 LGHDT and CDR2 YNNKEL (reference sequence). CDR3 length: 14 amino acids. The CDR3 sequence: CASSHDSPNYGYTF. The CDR3 DNA is TGTGCCAGCAGCCACGACAGCCCTAACTATGGCTACACCTTC.

About this clonotype: This may arise from a read error, as a much more abundant clone is one base away. The gene calls are TRBV4-3 and TRBJ1-1, with D maybe TRBD1 (5 bases). Looked up from germline, CDR1 is LGHNA and CDR2 is YSLEER. There are 14 residues in the CDR3. CDR3 protein: CAGSFAGLNTEAFF. DNA for the CDR3: TGCGCCGGCAGCTTTGCGGGGCTGAACACTGAAGCTTTCTTT.